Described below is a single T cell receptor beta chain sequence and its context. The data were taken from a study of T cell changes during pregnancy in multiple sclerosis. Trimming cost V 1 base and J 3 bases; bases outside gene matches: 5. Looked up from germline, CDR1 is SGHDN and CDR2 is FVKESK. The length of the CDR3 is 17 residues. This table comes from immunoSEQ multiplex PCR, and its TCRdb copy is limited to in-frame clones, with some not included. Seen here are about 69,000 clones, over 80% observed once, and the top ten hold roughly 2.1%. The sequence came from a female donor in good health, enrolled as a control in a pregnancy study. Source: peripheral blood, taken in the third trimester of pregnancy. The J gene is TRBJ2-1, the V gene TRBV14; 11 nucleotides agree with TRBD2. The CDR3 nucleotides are TGTGCCAGCAGCCAAGCCACTAGCGGGAGTTACTACAATGAGCAGTTCTTC. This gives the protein CASSQATSGSYYNEQFF.